The 31 T cell receptor beta chains reported below all come from one sample, sequenced in a study of cytomegalovirus exposure and HLA in healthy donors. PCR primers comprised 60 Vbeta and 13 Jbeta primers. Generated by immunoSEQ multiplex PCR, the TCRdb table keeps only in-frame clones and is missing some. The table lists fewer than 90,000 clones, approximately 76% of them singletons, with 10% in the top ten. The sample was PBMCs. Receptors were obtained from a young man in good health and CMV-seropositive.

V and J are TRBV28 and TRBJ1-3; weak D call: TRBD1 (6 bases). The V and J ends lost 5 bases and 2 bases respectively, with 10 bases between them. This CDR3 has 14 residues. Germline lookup yields CDR1 MDHEN and CDR2 SYDVKM. In DNA form, the CDR3 reads TGTGCCAGCAGTCGCAAGGGGGCTGGAAACACCATATATTTT. It codes for CASSRKGAGNTIYF.

This clone is labeled as medium-sized. The CDR3 loop reads CASSLRLNQPQHF. Here the CDR3 DNA reads TGTGCCAGCAGCTTGCGACTAAATCAGCCCCAGCATTTT. The chain is built from TRBV5-6 and TRBJ1-5; no clear D. V gave up 1 base and J gave up 4 bases, with 6 bases separating them. CDR1 and CDR2 from the germline V gene are SGHDT and YYEEEE. This CDR3 spans 13 amino acids.

V is TRBV6-1 and J is TRBJ1-1, with TRBD1 as a possible D gene (5 bases). The CDR3 is made up of 13 amino acids. Trimming cost V 5 bases and J 4 bases, with 11 bases left between them. CDR1 and CDR2 from the germline V gene are MNHNS and SASEGT. CDR3: CASSSDRSTEAFF. The CDR3 DNA reads TGTGCCAGCAGTTCCGACAGATCCACTGAAGCTTTCTTT.

The chain recombines TRBV19 with TRBJ2-1; D remains unclear. From germline, CDR1 is LNHDA and CDR2 SQIVND (reference sequence). The V end lost 0 bases, the J end lost 7 bases, and 7 bases lay between the germline ends. The CDR3 contains 13 residues. In DNA form, the CDR3 reads TGTGCCAGTAGTATAGATCTGAGGAATGAGCAGTTCTTC. It encodes CASSIDLRNEQFF.

This clone was recorded a few times. CDR3 nucleotide sequence: TGCGCCAGCAGCCAAGGGACAGGGAACACTGAAGCTTTCTTT. As protein: CASSQGTGNTEAFF. The J gene is TRBJ1-1, the V gene TRBV5-1, with TRBD1 matching over 8 bases. Germline lookup yields CDR1 SGHRS and CDR2 YFSETQ. CDR3 length equals 14 residues. The trim removed 4 bases at V and 1 base at J, leaving 3 bases unmatched.

As DNA, the CDR3 is TGTGCCAGCAGCCACGCCAGCGGGACCCAAGAGACCCAGTACTTC. It translates to CASSHASGTQETQYF. The chain joins TRBV4-2 to TRBJ2-5; TRBD2 agrees at 7 bases. The germline V gene has CDR1 LGHNA and CDR2 YNFKEQ. The CDR3 length is 15 residues. The J segment lost 1 base and the V segment lost 3 bases, leaving 5 bases of the junction unmatched.

This clone was detected only a few times. This chain connects TRBV6-6 to TRBJ1-1; D gene uncertain. The V and J ends lost 6 bases and 1 base respectively, with 12 bases between them. There are 14 residues in the CDR3. The germline CDR1 and CDR2 sequences are MNHNY and SVGAGI (reference sequence). CDR3 nucleotide sequence: TGTGCCAGCAGAACGTGGCAACAGAACACTGAAGCTTTCTTT. Its translation is CASRTWQQNTEAFF.

This chain joins TRBV5-1 and TRBJ2-7; 7 bases fit TRBD1. This CDR3 has 16 residues. Trimming removed 0 bases from V and 3 bases from J; junction bases left unmatched: 9. The V gene's germline CDR1 is SGHRS and CDR2 YFSETQ. The CDR3 DNA reads as TGCGCCAGCAGCTTGGGGGGGACAGTAAGGGTCTACGAGCAGTACTTC. It translates to CASSLGGTVRVYEQYF.

J is TRBJ2-1 and V is TRBV7-2, with 10 bases lining up with TRBD2. The germline gives CDR1 SGHTA, CDR2 FQGNSA. After removal of 1 base from V and 6 bases from J, the junction contained 9 bases not matched to a gene. The CDR3 loop spans 17 amino acids. The chain's CDR3 is CASSLVSGGHIGNEQFF. DNA for the CDR3: TGTGCCAGCAGCTTAGTTAGCGGGGGGCATATCGGCAATGAGCAGTTCTTC.

This chain connects TRBV6-5 to TRBJ2-3; a weak D match, TRBD2 (7 bases). Trimming shortened V by 5 bases and J by 5 bases, and 14 bases separated the two germline ends. Germline CDR1 is MNHEY and CDR2 is SVGAGI. This CDR3 contains 14 residues. CDR3 protein: CASSGGGVGDTQYF. The CDR3, as DNA: TGTGCCAGCAGTGGAGGGGGGGTAGGAGATACGCAGTATTTT.

A remark on this clone: One end of the junction does not line up with germline, which may come from a read error. For the CDR3, the DNA is TGTTCCAGCAGCTTCCCCGGGACAACTAAGGGGTCCTACGAGCAGTACTTC. Protein: CSSSFPGTTKGSYEQYF. The V and J genes are TRBV7-9 and TRBJ2-7; possibly TRBD1 for D (6 bases). Germline V lookup: CDR1 SEHNR, CDR2 FQNEAQ (reference sequence). CDR3 size: 17 residues.

The rearrangement joins TRBV30 to TRBJ1-2; D is undetermined. Trimming shortened V by 2 bases and J by 0 bases, and 7 bases separated the two germline ends. CDR3 size: 13 residues. The germline V gene encodes CDR1 GTSNPN and CDR2 SVGIG (reference sequence). Here the CDR3 reads CAWSPTTNYGYTF. CDR3 in DNA: TGTGCCTGGAGTCCCACTACTAACTATGGCTACACCTTC.

J is TRBJ1-1 and V is TRBV29-1, with D unclear. This CDR3 has 14 residues. CDR1 is SQVTM, CDR2 ANQGSEA, per germline. The V and J ends lost 0 bases and 3 bases respectively, with 11 bases between them. CDR3 nucleotide sequence: TGCAGCGTTGAAGAGGGAACGGACTACACTGAAGCTTTCTTT. The encoded protein is CSVEEGTDYTEAFF.

CDR3 nucleotide sequence: TGTGCCAGCAGCTCCCGGGACAGCCCCTACGAGCAGTACTTC. Its protein is CASSSRDSPYEQYF. This chain joins TRBV7-3 and TRBJ2-7, with TRBD1 identical over 7 bases. V shed 4 bases, J shed 2 bases, and the junction held 5 bases outside the gene matches. This CDR3 spans 14 amino acids. Germline V CDR1 and CDR2: SGHTA, FQGTGA.

V usage is TRBV4-1 and J usage is TRBJ1-4; D remains ambiguous. Germline V gives CDR1 MGHRA, CDR2 YSYEKL. Between the trimmed V and J ends, which lost 3 bases and 8 bases, there was a span of 13 bases. This CDR3 is built from 14 residues. CDR3 sequence: CASSQIAGGEKLFF. CDR3 in DNA: TGCGCCAGCAGCCAGATAGCCGGAGGGGAAAAACTGTTTTTT.

This clone is a singleton in its sample. This sequence joins TRBV5-1 and TRBJ2-3; 11 bases map to TRBD2. The germline V gene has CDR1 SGHRS and CDR2 YFSETQ. The ends lost 4 bases at V and 5 bases at J; junction bases unmatched: 9. The CDR3 sequence is 16 residues long. Written as DNA, the CDR3 is TGCGCCAGCAGCCCTGAAACTAGCGGGGGTGGAGATACGCAGTATTTT. Translated, it gives CASSPETSGGGDTQYF.

In its sample, this clone was seen once. The chain employs TRBV27 and TRBJ2-1, with 11 bases identical to TRBD2. This CDR3 spans 18 amino acids. Germline CDR1 and CDR2: MNHEY and SMNVEV (reference sequence). V trimming: 8 bases; J trimming: 2 bases; junction bases outside the gene matches: 14. CDR3 sequence reads: CASSPPPLAGVPYNEQFF. CDR3 nucleotides: TGTGCCAGCTCTCCTCCCCCACTAGCGGGGGTACCCTACAATGAGCAGTTCTTC.

The chain carries TRBV9 and TRBJ1-6; possible D gene TRBD1, 5 bases. The ends were cut back, 6 bases at V and 13 bases at J, with 17 bases in the middle. CDR3 length: 13 amino acids. Germline CDR1 and CDR2: SGDLS and YYNGEE. CDR3 residues: CASNRGDLSPLHF. CDR3 nucleotides: TGTGCCAGCAACCGGGGGGACCTCAGCCCCCTCCACTTT. The full variable domain, in which reference TRBV9 and TRBJ1-6 provide the parts outside the CDR3, is DSGVTQTPKHLITATGQRVTLRCSPRSGDLSVYWYQQSLDQGLQFLIQYYNGEERAKGNILERFSAQQFPDLHSELNLSSLELGDSALYFCASNRGDLSPLHFGNGTRLTVT.

The genes are TRBV7-6 and TRBJ2-4; 8 bases match TRBD2. The CDR3 is 13 residues long. CDR1 is SGHVS, CDR2 FNYEAQ, per germline. The V segment lost 5 bases and the J segment 9 bases; nucleotides outside the gene matches: 6. The CDR3 region has the DNA TGTGCCAGCAGCGGGGTAGCGGGGAGCATTCAGTACTTC. This codes for CASSGVAGSIQYF.

The chain has TRBV18 and TRBJ2-5, with TRBD1 as a possible D gene (5 bases). The length of the CDR3 is 14 residues. Looked up from germline, CDR1 is KGHSH and CDR2 is LQKENI. Trimming shortened V by 0 bases and J by 5 bases, and 10 bases separated the two germline ends. This CDR3 is CASSPPQGWETQYF. The CDR3 DNA reads TGTGCCAGCTCACCACCGCAGGGTTGGGAGACCCAGTACTTC.

The chain carries TRBV27 and TRBJ2-2; no clear D gene. CDR1 and CDR2 from the germline V gene are MNHEY and SMNVEV (reference sequence). V lost 6 bases, J lost 1 base, and 3 bases lay in between. CDR3 length: 12 residues. DNA for the CDR3: TGTGCCAGCAGCCAGAACACCGGGGAGCTGTTTTTT. Translation: CASSQNTGELFF.

This clone was seen once. CDR3 in amino acids: CASSQDRTGLDTDTQYF. The CDR3 coding sequence is TGCGCCAGCAGCCAGGATCGGACAGGGTTGGACACAGATACGCAGTATTTT. The chain links TRBV4-3 to TRBJ2-3; TRBD1 aligns across 8 bases. The CDR3 length is 17 residues. Germline V gives CDR1 LGHNA, CDR2 YSLEER. The junction had 10 bases not matched to a gene; V was cut back by 3 bases and J by 2 bases.

The genes are TRBV7-8 and TRBJ2-3; D may be TRBD2 (6 bases). The CDR3 is 15 amino acids. The V end lost 6 bases, the J end lost 1 base, and 14 bases lay between the germline ends. CDR1 and CDR2 from the germline V gene are SGHVS and FQNEAQ. The CDR3 DNA reads as TGTGCCAGCAGTACCGGGGGTGGGGGCACAGATACGCAGTATTTT. Protein: CASSTGGGGTDTQYF.

This clone was counted at least ten times. The J gene is TRBJ1-1, the V gene TRBV2; D uncertain. Germline loops: CDR1 SNHLY, CDR2 FYNNEI. V lost 7 bases, J lost 8 bases, and 8 bases lay in between. The CDR3 is made up of 10 amino acids. The CDR3 region is CASTVSEAFF. The CDR3 coding sequence is TGTGCCAGCACCGTTTCCGAAGCTTTCTTT.

This clone came up many times. The chain employs TRBV5-6 and TRBJ1-1, with D unclear. Trimming cost V 5 bases and J 4 bases, with 9 bases left between them. The CDR3 has 12 residues. The germline V gene has CDR1 SGHDT and CDR2 YYEEEE. The CDR3 is CASSSWATEAFF. In nucleotides, the CDR3 is TGTGCCAGCAGTTCATGGGCCACTGAAGCTTTCTTT. The full variable domain, in which reference TRBV5-6 and TRBJ1-1 provide the parts outside the CDR3, is DAGVTQSPTHLIKTRGQQVTLRCSPKSGHDTVSWYQQALGQGPQFIFQYYEEEERQRGNFPDRFSGHQFPNYSSELNVNALLLGDSALYLCASSSWATEAFFGQGTRLTVV.

V and J are TRBV1 and TRBJ2-3; the table names TRBD2, a call not compared with the DNA. TRBV1 is a documented pseudogene. This CDR3 is built from 16 residues. The CDR3 region has the DNA TGCACCAGCAGCCTACCCGGAACGGGGGGCACAGATACGCAGTATTTT. Amino acid sequence: CTSSLPGTGGTDTQYF.

This clone appeared a few times. The V call is TRBV2, the J call TRBJ2-1; tentatively, D is TRBD1 (6 bases). The CDR3 has 16 residues. Germline V gives CDR1 SNHLY, CDR2 FYNNEI. V was pared by 4 bases and J by 1 base, with 14 bases between. CDR3: CASSVIPGESYNEQFF. The CDR3 DNA sequence: TGTGCCAGCAGTGTGATTCCAGGGGAGTCCTACAATGAGCAGTTCTTC.

The chain combines TRBV5-4 with TRBJ2-2; 7 nucleotides line up with TRBD2. Germline CDR1 is SGHNT and CDR2 is YYREEE (reference sequence). The CDR3 loop spans 18 amino acids. The J segment lost 0 bases and the V segment lost 4 bases, leaving 12 bases of the junction unmatched. The CDR3 DNA reads TGTGCCAGCAGCCTTACCTACGGCGGGGGAACGAACACCGGGGAGCTGTTTTTT. It specifies CASSLTYGGGTNTGELFF. Combining the CDR3 with reference TRBV5-4 and TRBJ2-2 gives the whole variable domain ETGVTQSPTHLIKTRGQQVTLRCSSQSGHNTVSWYQQALGQGPQFIFQYYREEENGRGNFPPRFSGLQFPNYSSELNVNALELDDSALYLCASSLTYGGGTNTGELFFGEGSRLTVL.

This clone was seen more than once but under ten times. The rearrangement links TRBV6-5 to TRBJ1-5; D may be TRBD1 (6 bases). This CDR3 has 13 amino acids. Trimming removed 6 bases at V and 5 bases at J, with 11 bases between. Germline lookup yields CDR1 MNHEY and CDR2 SVGAGI. The CDR3 coding sequence is TGTGCCAGCAGATCGACAGGCCATCAGCCCCAGCATTTT. Translated: CASRSTGHQPQHF.

The chain uses TRBV30 and TRBJ1-6, with D uncertain. V dropped 4 bases and J dropped 3 bases, with 10 bases sitting between them. Germline CDR1 GTSNPN, CDR2 SVGIG (reference sequence). This CDR3 spans 14 amino acids. The CDR3 loop reads CAWKSGFYNSPLHF. In DNA, the CDR3 is TGTGCCTGGAAGTCCGGTTTCTATAATTCACCCCTCCACTTT.

V is TRBV27 and J is TRBJ2-2; D remains unclear. The CDR3 extends over 13 amino acids. The V end was cut by 3 bases, the J end by 6 bases, with 8 bases between. Per germline, CDR1 MNHEY and CDR2 SMNVEV (reference sequence). CDR3 bases: TGTGCCAGCAGTTTTACTATTCCCGGGGAGCTGTTTTTT. It yields the protein CASSFTIPGELFF.